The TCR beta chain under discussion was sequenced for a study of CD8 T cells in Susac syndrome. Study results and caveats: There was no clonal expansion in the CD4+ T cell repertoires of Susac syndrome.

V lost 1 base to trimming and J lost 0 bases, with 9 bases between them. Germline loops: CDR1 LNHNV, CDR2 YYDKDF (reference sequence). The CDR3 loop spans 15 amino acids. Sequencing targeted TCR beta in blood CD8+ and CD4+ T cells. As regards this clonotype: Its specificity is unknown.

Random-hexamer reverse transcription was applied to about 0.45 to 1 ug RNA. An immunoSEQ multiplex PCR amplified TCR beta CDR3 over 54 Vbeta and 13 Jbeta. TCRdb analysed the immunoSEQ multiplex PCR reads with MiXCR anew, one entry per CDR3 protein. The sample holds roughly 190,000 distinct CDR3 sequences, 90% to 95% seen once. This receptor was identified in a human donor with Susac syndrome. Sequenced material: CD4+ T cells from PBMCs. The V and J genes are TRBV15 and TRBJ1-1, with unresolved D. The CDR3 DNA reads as TGTGCCACCAGCAGAGTTCTGGGGTTGAACACTGAAGCTTTCTTT. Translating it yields CATSRVLGLNTEAFF.